The clone carrying this T cell receptor beta chain was seen a few times. Antigen: not known. This sample is drawn from a study of T cells after yellow fever vaccination. V gave up 2 bases and J gave up 4 bases; unmatched junction bases: 7. There are 15 residues in the CDR3. CDR1 is SGHAT, CDR2 FQNNGV, per germline. UMIs were added to TCR cDNA along with a universal primer site when it was made by 5'RACE template switching. TCRdb re-derived calls from the 5' RACE reads in MiXCR, one entry per CDR3 protein. The sample records about 340,000 distinct CDR3 sequences, about 4% being singletons. General study points: There was a possibility that FACS-sorted repertoires contained abundant clonotypes contaminating from the bulk population.

The sample here was PBMCs, taken 5 days after the yellow fever booster vaccination. The chain couples TRBV11-2 to TRBJ1-2; 7 nucleotides line up with TRBD1. This TCR came from a man aged 18 to 30 who received the YFV17D yellow fever vaccine. The CDR3 spells CASSLLQGGGYGYTF. The CDR3 DNA follows: TGTGCCAGCAGCTTACTTCAGGGGGGAGGCTATGGCTACACCTTC. Complete variable domain (other parts from reference TRBV11-2 and TRBJ1-2): EAGVAQSPRYKIIEKRQSVAFWCNPISGHATLYWYQQILGQGPKLLIQFQNNGVVDDSQLPKDRFSAERLKGVDSTLKIQPAKLEDSAVYLCASSLLQGGGYGYTFGSGTRLTVV.